This is a list of T cell receptor beta chains from one sample in a study of T cell responses to AZD1222 COVID-19 vaccine. TCRdb's table, derived via immunoSEQ multiplex PCR, lists solely in-frame clones and lacks some. This repertoire shows around 84,000 clones, about 90% found once; its top ten account for approximately 1.5%. The source was peripheral blood, collected on day 0 of AZD1222 vaccination. The receptors were gathered from an adult in good health. Both conserved end residues are part of each CDR3. Fields, in order: D gene, V gene, clone size, J gene, CDR3 DNA, CDR3 protein. A D gene is named only where the DNA matches it firmly. Where a row states a size, it is once, few, many or the class of an expanded clone; other rows omit it.

-	TRBV5-1	once	TRBJ2-2	TGCGCCAGCAGCTTTTCAGGGGCGGAGGAGCTGTTTTTT	CASSFSGAEELFF
-	TRBV21-1	once	TRBJ2-1	TGTGCCAGCAGCAGACAACGAGGGGGGGGCGGCGCCTACAATGAGCAGTTCTTC	CASSRQRGGGGAYNEQFF
-	TRBV27	-	TRBJ2-7	TGTGCCAGCAGTTTCCGGACTACGGTATCCTACGAGCAGTACTTC	CASSFRTTVSYEQYF
TRBD1	TRBV9	-	TRBJ2-7	TGTGCCAGCAGCGGACGGACAGGGTCCTACGAGCAGTACTTC	CASSGRTGSYEQYF
TRBD1	TRBV30	few	TRBJ1-1	TGTGCCTGGAGTGGGGGGCCTACAGGGGCAAACACTGAAGCTTTCTTT	CAWSGGPTGANTEAFF
TRBD1	TRBV30	few	TRBJ2-3	TGTGCCTGTACAGGGGGCACAGATACGCAGTATTTT	CACTGGTDTQYF
-	TRBV19	-	TRBJ1-5	TGTGCCAGTATCCCTAGGGGGGGCATAAGCAATCAGCCCCAGCATTTT	CASIPRGGISNQPQHF
-	TRBV19	-	TRBJ1-1	TGTGCCAGTAATTTCAGGGGATTTAACACTGAAGCTTTCTTT	CASNFRGFNTEAFF
-	TRBV18	-	TRBJ2-7	TGTGCCAGCTCCCCCCTTGGGTTCGAGCAGTACTTC	CASSPLGFEQYF
-	TRBV25-1	-	TRBJ1-4	TGTGCCAGCCGATTGACAGGCGGGGATGAAAAACTGTTTTTT	CASRLTGGDEKLFF
TRBD1	TRBV18	-	TRBJ2-5	TGTGCCAGCTCACTCGGACAGGGCCCCCTAGAGACCCAGTACTTC	CASSLGQGPLETQYF
TRBD1	TRBV12-5	-	TRBJ2-7	TGTGCTAGTGGCCTTGGACAGGGCTACGAGCAGTACTTC	CASGLGQGYEQYF
-	TRBV18	-	TRBJ1-1	TGTGCCAGCTCACCGTTCAAACAGGGAGTGGACACTGAAGCTTTCTTT	CASSPFKQGVDTEAFF
-	TRBV12-3/TRBV12-4	-	TRBJ2-7	TGTGCCAGCAGTTTCTATTACGAGCAGTACTTC	CASSFYYEQYF
TRBD1	TRBV18	-	TRBJ1-1	TGTGCCAGCTCACCCAATGAGGGACAGGGTAGGACTGAAGCTTTCTTT	CASSPNEGQGRTEAFF
-	TRBV2	-	TRBJ1-1	TGTGCCAGCAGTAGGGCCGAACTAAACACTGAAGCTTTCTTT	CASSRAELNTEAFF
-	TRBV7-9	-	TRBJ2-7	TGTGCCAGCAGCGGCTCCCCAAGTGGCTTCTCCTACGAGCAGTACTTC	CASSGSPSGFSYEQYF
-	TRBV7-2	-	TRBJ1-1	TGTGCCAGCAGCTTAGGGCTGGGGAACACTGAAGCTTTCTTT	CASSLGLGNTEAFF
-	TRBV27	once	TRBJ1-3	TGTGCCAGCAGTTTGGCGGGGGGAGGTGGAGGAAACACCATATATTTT	CASSLAGGGGGNTIYF
TRBD2	TRBV7-2	-	TRBJ2-1	TGTGCCAGCAGCTCACTAGCGGGTCTCCCCGATGAGCAGTTCTTC	CASSSLAGLPDEQFF
TRBD1	TRBV24-1	-	TRBJ1-1	TGTGCCACCAGTGAACCCGGGACAGAGAACACTGAAGCTTTCTTT	CATSEPGTENTEAFF
TRBD1	TRBV5-4	-	TRBJ1-2	TGTGCCAGCAGCCCCCGGGACAGGGACCCCTATGGCTACACCTTC	CASSPRDRDPYGYTF
-	TRBV7-2	-	TRBJ1-2	TGTGCCAGCAGCCCCACACCGACGATTTATGGCTACACCTTC	CASSPTPTIYGYTF
-	TRBV19	-	TRBJ2-1	TGTGCCAGTAGTCTCCCACCAGGGACTTCCAATGAGCAGTTCTTC	CASSLPPGTSNEQFF
-	TRBV7-9	-	TRBJ2-7	TGTGCCAGCAGCTTAAGTTTCGGGGAGCAGTACTTC	CASSLSFGEQYF
-	TRBV30	-	TRBJ1-3	TGTGCCCATAACAGGGATGGAAACACCATATATTTT	CAHNRDGNTIYF
-	TRBV28	once	TRBJ2-6	TGTGCCAGCAGTTTTAGGAGAACCAGCTCTGGGGCCAACGTCCTGACTTTC	CASSFRRTSSGANVLTF
-	TRBV19	-	TRBJ1-5	TGTGCCAGTAGTATATCCCCCTTACAGGGTAGGGGGAGCAATCAGCCCCAGCATTTT	CASSISPLQGRGSNQPQHF
-	TRBV12-3/TRBV12-4	-	TRBJ1-5	TGTGCCAGCAGTTTAGGTTGGAATCAGCCCCAGCATTTT	CASSLGWNQPQHF
TRBD2	TRBV19	-	TRBJ2-1	TGTGCCAGTAGGGAGGGACTACCCTACAATGAGCAGTTCTTC	CASREGLPYNEQFF
-	TRBV19	-	TRBJ1-4	TGTGCCAGTAGTTATCGTCATGGCGAGGGGAATGAAAAACTGTTTTTT	CASSYRHGEGNEKLFF
-	TRBV27	-	TRBJ2-5	TGTGCCAGCAGTTTTTTCCAGGGGCCACAAGAGACCCAGTACTTC	CASSFFQGPQETQYF
-	TRBV5-4	-	TRBJ1-1	TGTGCCAGCAGCTTGGACAGGGCTAACACTGAAGCTTTCTTT	CASSLDRANTEAFF
-	TRBV27	few	TRBJ2-1	TGTGCCAGCATAAGATACAATGAGCAGTTCTTC	CASIRYNEQFF
-	TRBV19	-	TRBJ1-5	TGTGCCAGTTATCCAGGGGAACTTCCCCATCAGCCCCAGCATTTT	CASYPGELPHQPQHF
-	TRBV2	-	TRBJ1-2	TGTGCCAGCAGTGAGAGACTAGGGCAGGGGAACTCTGGCTACACCTTC	CASSERLGQGNSGYTF
-	TRBV15	-	TRBJ1-3	TGTGCCACCAGCAGTCCTGCAGGGAGCTCTGGAAACACCATATATTTT	CATSSPAGSSGNTIYF
-	TRBV5-4	-	TRBJ1-1	TGTGCCAGCAGACCCTTTCCGGGCGGTAACACTGAAGCTTTCTTT	CASRPFPGGNTEAFF
TRBD2	TRBV7-2	-	TRBJ2-5	TGTGCCAGCAGCCCAGGACTAGCGGGAGGGCAAGAGACCCAGTACTTC	CASSPGLAGGQETQYF
-	TRBV10-3	-	TRBJ2-1	TGTGCCATCAGGGAGGGGCCTTACAATGAGCAGTTCTTC	CAIREGPYNEQFF
TRBD1	TRBV18	-	TRBJ1-4	TGTGCCAGCTCACAAAGGACAGGGGCGACAGAAAAACTGTTTTTT	CASSQRTGATEKLFF
TRBD1	TRBV6-6	-	TRBJ2-7	TGTGCCAGCAGTTACGGGACAGGGAACTACGAGCAGTACTTC	CASSYGTGNYEQYF
-	TRBV28	-	TRBJ1-3	TGTGCCAGCAGTTTAGCGGCAGGGCGCTTCTCTGGAAACACCATATATTTT	CASSLAAGRFSGNTIYF
-	TRBV28	-	TRBJ1-5	TGTGCCAGCAGTTTGGAGAGCAATCAGCCCCAGCATTTT	CASSLESNQPQHF
-	TRBV19	-	TRBJ1-6	TGTGCCAGTAGTATTACCAGTTTTAATTCACCCCTCCACTTT	CASSITSFNSPLHF
TRBD1	TRBV2	-	TRBJ1-2	TGTGCCACCAGAAAAGAGACCGGGACAGGGACGGGAGGCTACACCTTC	CATRKETGTGTGGYTF
-	TRBV16	-	TRBJ1-1	TGTGCCAGCAGCCAATCAAGGCGGAACACTGAAGCTTTCTTT	CASSQSRRNTEAFF
-	TRBV6-4	few	TRBJ1-5	TGTGCCAGCAGCCTCCAGGCATTCGATCAGCCCCAGCATTTT	CASSLQAFDQPQHF
TRBD1	TRBV27	-	TRBJ2-2	TGTGCCAGCAACAGGGGGACCGGGGAGCTGTTTTTT	CASNRGTGELFF
-	TRBV4-2	-	TRBJ1-4	TGTGCCAGCAGCCTATTCCGACAGACTAATGAAAAACTGTTTTTT	CASSLFRQTNEKLFF
-	TRBV24-1	-	TRBJ2-3	TGTGCCACCAGTGATCCTCTGGACTCCACGCCGACGCAGTATTTT	CATSDPLDSTPTQYF
-	TRBV20-1	-	TRBJ2-3	TGCAGTGCTCGCCCGAGGTGGGGGCAGTATTTT	CSARPRWGQYF
-	TRBV19	-	TRBJ2-2	TGTGCCAGTAGTATGGCTCTTAGTCTAGTCGAAGGCGAGCTGTTTTTT	CASSMALSLVEGELFF
TRBD1	TRBV5-1	once	TRBJ1-1	TGCGCCAGCAGCCCGGGGAGTTATACAGGGGCTGAAGCTTTCTTT	CASSPGSYTGAEAFF
-	TRBV15	-	TRBJ1-5	TGTGCCACCAGCAGAGATGTAAGGGGAGGTCAGCCCCAGCATTTT	CATSRDVRGGQPQHF
-	TRBV3-1/TRBV3-2	-	TRBJ1-1	TGTGCCAGCAGCCAACGGGTGGGGGAGGGAGCTGAAGCTTTCTTT	CASSQRVGEGAEAFF
-	TRBV9	-	TRBJ2-5	TGTGCCAGCGGCGAGACCCAGTACTTC	CASGETQYF
-	TRBV29-1	-	TRBJ2-7	TGCAGCGTTGCGGGGATCACCTACGAGCAGTACTTC	CSVAGITYEQYF
TRBD1	TRBV30	once	TRBJ2-7	TGTGCCTGGAGTGTCTCCCGGACAGGTCTAGCAACCTACGAGCAGTACTTC	CAWSVSRTGLATYEQYF
-	TRBV5-1	-	TRBJ2-2	TGCGCCACCACAGGCGGGGCGGGCACCGGGGAGCTGTTTTTT	CATTGGAGTGELFF